The 27 T cell receptor beta chains below come from one sample, sequenced in a study of CD8+CD57+ T cells in acquired aplastic anemia. Profiling of TCR beta VDJ combinations and CDR3 sequences used genomic DNA as template. One entry per CDR3 protein, called by TCRdb with MiXCR from the reads. This sample has around 200,000 distinct CDR3 sequences, with roughly 50% found just once. Patients chosen for sequencing had shown CD8+CD57+ cell expansion by flow cytometry. The sequenced material came from sorted CD4+, CD8+, or CD8+CD57+ T cells (not recorded which) from PBMCs. All receptors derive from a human donor with aplastic anemia.

This clonotype was seen many times. V usage is TRBV7-2 and J usage is TRBJ2-2, with D tentatively TRBD1 (5 bases). CDR1 SGHTA and CDR2 FQGNSA come from the germline V gene. The CDR3 loop spans 14 amino acids. V was trimmed by 0 bases and J by 5 bases, leaving 7 bases between them. CDR3 residues: CASSLAPGTGELFF. The CDR3 DNA reads as TGTGCCAGCAGCTTAGCGCCAGGGACCGGGGAGCTGTTTTTT.

The gene calls are TRBV10-3 and TRBJ2-3; 15 bases match TRBD2. CDR1 and CDR2 from the germline V gene are ENHRY and SYGVKD. The J segment lost 0 bases and the V segment lost 9 bases, leaving 1 base of the junction unmatched. This CDR3 has 15 amino acids. The CDR3 is CAIGTSGGSTDTQYF. The CDR3 DNA is TGTGCCATTGGGACTAGCGGGGGGAGCACAGATACGCAGTATTTT.

The chain joins TRBV25-1 to TRBJ1-3; 7 positions match TRBD1. The germline CDR1 and CDR2 sequences are MGHDK and SYGVNS. The V gene end was trimmed by 5 bases and the J gene end by 0 bases; junction bases not matched to a gene: 7. The CDR3 is made up of 16 amino acids. The chain's CDR3 is CASSFGGQSSGNTIYF. DNA for the CDR3: TGTGCCAGCAGTTTTGGGGGACAGAGCTCTGGAAACACCATATATTTT.

Points on this clonotype: One end of the junction fails to match germline, which may point to a read error. V and J are TRBV3-1 and TRBJ1-4, with D possibly matching TRBD1 (5 bases). This CDR3 has 11 residues. CDR1 and CDR2 from the germline V gene are LGHDT and YNNKEL (reference sequence). The CDR3 here is CASSQAGGVLF. CDR3 coding DNA: TGTGCCAGCAGCCAAGCTGGGGGGGTGCTTTTT. Combining the CDR3 with reference TRBV3-1 and TRBJ1-4 gives the whole variable domain DTAVSQTPKYLVTQMGNDKSIKCEQNLGHDTMYWYKQDSKKFLKIMFSYNNKELIINETVPNRFSPKSPDKAHLNLHINSLELGDSAVYFCASSQAGGVLFGSGTQLSVL.

This clonotype was recorded at least ten times. The chain uses TRBV7-2 and TRBJ2-7, with D perhaps TRBD1 (5 bases). The CDR3 spans 15 residues. Germline CDR1 and CDR2: SGHTA and FQGNSA. V gave up 1 base and J gave up 4 bases, with 14 bases separating them. The CDR3 DNA sequence: TGTGCCAGCAGCTTAGGCAGCAGGGTGGCTTACGAGCAGTACTTC. It encodes CASSLGSRVAYEQYF.

This clonotype was picked up many times. This chain connects TRBV25-1 to TRBJ2-3; D may be TRBD2 (5 bases). The V and J ends lost 6 bases and 5 bases respectively, with 12 bases between them. This CDR3 is 13 amino acids long. CDR1 is MGHDK and CDR2 is SYGVNS in the germline V gene. The CDR3 sequence: CASSVVGEDTQYF. As DNA, the CDR3 is TGTGCCAGCAGCGTTGTCGGGGAAGATACGCAGTATTTT.

This clonotype was found a few times. J is TRBJ1-5 and V is TRBV7-9; tentative D call: TRBD1 (5 bases). The CDR3 is 13 residues long. In germline, CDR1 is SEHNR, CDR2 FQNEAQ (reference sequence). Trimming stripped 5 bases from V and 5 bases from J, with 10 bases between. CDR3 coding DNA: TGTGCCAGCAGCCATGACAGAGATCAGCCCCAGCATTTT. Encoded protein: CASSHDRDQPQHF.

The CDR3 sequence: CASSDRSTGRSTEAFF. The CDR3 coding sequence is TGTGCCAGCAGTGACCGCTCGACAGGGAGGAGCACTGAAGCTTTCTTT. V gene TRBV25-1 combines with J gene TRBJ1-1, with 7 nucleotides matching TRBD1. The V gene's germline CDR1 is MGHDK and CDR2 SYGVNS. The CDR3 runs to 16 residues. J gave up 4 bases and V 3 bases, and 11 bases lay outside the gene matches.

This clonotype has a count of ten or more. J is TRBJ2-1 and V is TRBV3-1; D gene unclear. Trimming removed 5 bases at V and 12 bases at J, with 14 bases between. The CDR3 covers 12 residues. Germline V gene sequence: CDR1 LGHDT, CDR2 YNNKEL (reference sequence). In DNA, the CDR3 is TGTGCCAGCAGCACCACGGGTGGCGGGCAGTTCTTC. Its translation: CASSTTGGGQFF.

Worth noting for this clonotype: This CDR3 is missing its conserved last phenylalanine or tryptophan, likely due to a read error. Because the CDR3's place on the DNA is in doubt, the DNA is left out and the CDR3 is given as listed by TCRdb. The chain carries TRBV5-6 and TRBJ1-1. Per the germline V gene, CDR1 is SGHDT and CDR2 is YYEEEE. Counting both end residues, the CDR3 totals 14 amino acids. CDR3 loop: CASSHGVANTEAFS.

About this clonotype itself: Being one base from a much bigger clone, this may be a read error. This likely comes from a read error, as the CDR3 has no conserved phenylalanine or tryptophan at its end. The chain has TRBV12-3 or TRBV12-4 and TRBJ1-2; the D is unclear. With 3 bases removed from V and 0 bases from J, the gap between germline ends came to 8 bases. CDR3 size: 14 residues. CDR3 coding DNA: TGTGCCAGCAGTTTTGTCGGTGCTAACTATGGCTACACCGTC. Encoded protein: CASSFVGANYGYTV.

J is TRBJ2-5 and V is TRBV20-1; perhaps D is TRBD1 or TRBD2 (6 bases each). The CDR3 has 12 amino acids. Per the germline V gene, CDR1 is DFQATT and CDR2 is SNEGSKA (reference sequence). Trimming took off 7 bases at V and 5 bases at J, with 14 bases between the two ends. CDR3 region: CSGRRGMETQYF. CDR3 sequence (DNA): TGCAGTGGTAGGAGGGGGATGGAGACCCAGTACTTC.

The chain uses TRBV6-1 and TRBJ2-3, with 8 nucleotides matching TRBD1. The CDR3 spans 16 residues. CDR1 MNHNS and CDR2 SASEGT come from the germline V gene. The V and J ends lost 6 bases and 2 bases, in that order; junction bases with no gene match: 10. The CDR3 DNA reads as TGTGCCAGCAGCGACCGGACAGGGAGGTCCACAGATACGCAGTATTTT. Encoded protein: CASSDRTGRSTDTQYF.

The chain couples TRBV24-1 to TRBJ2-7; D may be TRBD2 (5 bases). The V end was cut by 7 bases, the J end by 4 bases, with 25 bases between. Germline V gene sequence: CDR1 KGHDR, CDR2 SFDVKD. The CDR3 consists of 17 residues. This chain's CDR3 is CATRLRIEAAWLYEQYF. The CDR3 nucleotides read TGTGCCACCAGGCTTCGGATCGAAGCGGCGTGGCTTTACGAGCAGTACTTC.

The chain carries TRBV7-9 and TRBJ2-5; TRBD1 aligns across 8 bases. From germline, CDR1 is SEHNR and CDR2 FQNEAQ (reference sequence). V shed 0 bases and J 5 bases; nucleotides not matched to a gene: 5. The CDR3 is 15 residues long. The CDR3 loop reads CASSLARGLSETQYF. The CDR3 DNA follows: TGTGCCAGCAGCTTAGCCAGGGGGCTGTCGGAGACCCAGTACTTC.

The chain couples TRBV5-5 to TRBJ1-4; D is undetermined. The CDR3 length is 15 residues. The germline gives CDR1 SGHKS, CDR2 YYEKEE (reference sequence). Trimming pared 0 bases from V and 4 bases from J, leaving 10 bases between. The CDR3 region is CASSLGYSNNEKLFF. CDR3 coding DNA: TGTGCCAGCAGCTTGGGGTACAGTAATAATGAAAAACTGTTTTTT.

This clonotype was picked up one time. A much larger clone differs from this one at a single base, so this may be a read error. The chain is built from TRBV6-4 and TRBJ2-5; D is tentatively TRBD1 or TRBD2 (5 bases each). Trimming pared 3 bases from V and 4 bases from J, leaving 12 bases between. CDR3 length: 14 amino acids. The V gene's germline CDR1 is MRHNA and CDR2 SNTAGT. In DNA form, the CDR3 reads TGTGCCAGCAGTGAGCAACTAGGGGTAGAGACCCAGTACTTC. Translating it yields CASSEQLGVETQYF.

The chain employs TRBV29-1 and TRBJ2-1, with D possibly being TRBD1 (5 bases). The V end lost 4 bases, the J end lost 2 bases, and 12 bases lay between the germline ends. The CDR3 runs to 14 residues. The germline CDR1 and CDR2 sequences are SQVTM and ANQGSEA. The CDR3: CSVVKGSTYNEQFF. DNA for the CDR3: TGCAGCGTTGTGAAGGGGTCCACCTACAATGAGCAGTTCTTC.

Regarding this clonotype: This may stem from a read error, because a much larger clone lies one nucleotide away. The CDR3 reads CASSPIKHNEHFF. CDR3 coding DNA: TGTGCCAGCAGCCCTATAAAGCACAATGAGCATTTCTTC. This rearrangement joins TRBV5-5 to TRBJ2-1; no clear D gene. Germline lookup yields CDR1 SGHKS and CDR2 YYEKEE (reference sequence). The CDR3 extends over 13 amino acids.

The V and J genes are TRBV25-1 and TRBJ2-3, with 9 bases matching TRBD1. The CDR3 spans 14 residues. Per germline, CDR1 MGHDK and CDR2 SYGVNS. Losses at the gene ends were 5 bases for V and 1 base for J; bases not matched to a gene: 1. Here the CDR3 reads CASSRQGGTDTQYF. The CDR3 DNA is TGTGCCAGCAGTCGACAGGGGGGCACAGATACGCAGTATTTT. Using reference TRBV25-1 and TRBJ2-3 for the parts outside the CDR3, the full variable domain is EADIYQTPRYLVIGTGKKITLECSQTMGHDKMYWYQQDPGMELHLIHYSYGVNSTEKGDLSSESTVSRIRTEHFPLTLESARPSHTSQYLCASSRQGGTDTQYFGPGTRLTVL.

V usage is TRBV10-2 and J usage is TRBJ2-7; D tentatively fits TRBD1 or TRBD2 (6 bases each). The CDR3 is 14 amino acids. V gave up 6 bases and J gave up 0 bases, with 12 bases separating them. Per germline, CDR1 WSHSY and CDR2 SAAADI. CDR3 region: CASRRDTSSYEQYF. The CDR3 DNA reads as TGCGCCAGCAGGCGGGACACGAGCTCCTACGAGCAGTACTTC.

V gene TRBV7-6 combines with J gene TRBJ1-6; possibly TRBD1 for D (6 bases). Germline V CDR1 and CDR2: SGHVS, FNYEAQ. Deletions cut 1 base from V and 7 bases from J, with 14 bases between. The CDR3 is made up of 16 amino acids. CDR3 nucleotides: TGTGCCAGCAGCTTAGGTCTGACAGGATCGAATTCACCCCTCCACTTT. Protein product: CASSLGLTGSNSPLHF.

The genes are TRBV29-1 and TRBJ2-1; D is ambiguous. CDR3 length: 11 residues. Trimming removed 3 bases at V and 6 bases at J, with 6 bases between. In germline, CDR1 is SQVTM, CDR2 ANQGSEA. The CDR3 DNA is TGCAGCGTTGATCCGGGCAATGAGCAGTTCTTC. Encoded protein: CSVDPGNEQFF.

This clonotype was recorded at least ten times. V gene TRBV15 combines with J gene TRBJ1-5; D is undetermined. The V end was cut by 2 bases, the J end by 5 bases, with 4 bases between. Per germline, CDR1 LNHNV and CDR2 YYDKDF (reference sequence). This CDR3 has 12 residues. DNA of the CDR3: TGTGCCACCAGCAGACCAGATCAGCCCCAGCATTTT. It is translated as CATSRPDQPQHF.

This rearrangement joins TRBV15 to TRBJ2-2, with TRBD2 matching over 8 bases. The V gene end was trimmed by 5 bases and the J gene end by 5 bases; junction bases not matched to a gene: 7. CDR1 LNHNV and CDR2 YYDKDF come from the germline V gene (reference sequence). The CDR3 runs 15 residues. CDR3 sequence: CATSWRLAGTGELFF. CDR3 coding DNA: TGTGCCACCAGCTGGAGGCTAGCGGGTACCGGGGAGCTGTTTTTT.

As regards this clonotype: A much bigger clone sits one base away, suggesting this may be a read error. The chain uses TRBV11-2 and TRBJ1-1, with a weak D call TRBD1 (5 bases). The CDR3 is 13 amino acids. The germline V gene encodes CDR1 SGHAT and CDR2 FQNNGV. CDR3 protein: CASSLEGGSEDFF. The CDR3 region has the DNA TGTGCCAGCAGCTTAGAGGGGGGGAGTGAAGATTTCTTT.

This clonotype occurred a few times. The chain links TRBV6-2 or TRBV6-3 to TRBJ2-5; 15 nucleotides line up with TRBD2. This CDR3 is built from 18 residues. The V segment lost 5 bases and the J segment 4 bases; nucleotides outside the gene matches: 11. The germline gives CDR1 MNHEY, CDR2 SVGEGT. CDR3 sequence: CASSPWTSGGARPETQYF. The CDR3 coding sequence is TGTGCCAGCAGTCCCTGGACTAGCGGGGGGGCCCGGCCAGAGACCCAGTACTTC.